Presented here are 23 T cell receptor beta chains from one specimen sequenced in a study of CD8+CD57+ T cells in acquired aplastic anemia listed by TCRdb under 2018. The instrument given in TCRdb is Illumina HiSeq 2000. Profiling of TCR beta VDJ combinations and CDR3 sequences used genomic DNA as the template. TCRdb reanalyzed the raw reads on its own, using fastp at Q25 for trimming and MiXCR for clone calling, and kept in-frame beta chains. Rows with a matching CDR3 protein are joined into one entry that keeps the most common DNA and genes. Here the sample has 100,000 to 150,000 distinct CDR3 sequences; around 46% occur a single time. The top ten clones comprise roughly 2.5% of the sample. Sequencing was done on a sample of sorted CD4+, CD8+, or CD8+CD57+ T cells (not recorded which) from PBMCs. These receptors were obtained from a human donor in good health, serving as a control.

This chain uses TRBV29-1 with TRBJ1-2; TRBD1 matches at 8 bases. Germline V gene sequence: CDR1 SQVTM, CDR2 ANQGSEA. With V trimmed by 7 bases and J by 8 bases, 9 bases remained unmatched. This CDR3 contains 12 residues. The CDR3 protein is CSGADRAGGYTF. For the CDR3, the DNA is TGCAGCGGGGCGGACAGGGCCGGAGGCTACACCTTC.

This clonotype was detected ten times or more. This chain connects TRBV20-1 to TRBJ2-7, with a weak D call TRBD2 (7 bases). Trimming cost V 3 bases and J 3 bases, with 15 bases left between them. Germline V gene lookup returns CDR1 DFQATT and CDR2 SNEGSKA (reference sequence). The CDR3 has 14 amino acids. CDR3: CSASLAGANYEQYF. The CDR3 nucleotides are TGCAGTGCTAGTCTCGCGGGGGCGAACTACGAGCAGTACTTC.

In its sample, this clonotype was seen many times. The chain couples TRBV20-1 to TRBJ2-7; D possibly uses TRBD1 or TRBD2 (7 bases each). CDR1 is DFQATT, CDR2 SNEGSKA, per germline (reference sequence). The CDR3 spans 15 residues. With 5 bases removed from V and 4 bases from J, the gap between germline ends came to 21 bases. The CDR3 reads CSAYHPGGGTYEQYF. The CDR3 nucleotides are TGCAGTGCTTATCACCCAGGGGGGGGGACTTACGAGCAGTACTTC.

This clonotype was seen ten or more times. The chain employs TRBV25-1 and TRBJ1-2, with TRBD1 matching 8 bases. CDR1 is MGHDK and CDR2 is SYGVNS in the germline V gene. This CDR3 is 13 amino acids long. Unmatched junction bases numbered 7, after V lost 5 bases and J lost 8 bases. The CDR3 nucleotides read TGTGCCAGCAGTAAAGGACAGGGAGGCGGCTACACCTTC. Translation gives CASSKGQGGGYTF.

The V call is TRBV10-1, the J call TRBJ2-7; either TRBD1 or TRBD2 may fit D (5 bases each). Trimming shortened V by 10 bases and J by 1 base, and 23 bases separated the two germline ends. The germline V gene encodes CDR1 WNHNN and CDR2 SYGVQD (reference sequence). The CDR3 totals 16 residues. CDR3 in DNA: TGCGCCACAAAGGGTTCGGGGCCCACGGATTCCTACGAGCAGTACTTC. It specifies CATKGSGPTDSYEQYF.

In this sample, this clonotype turned up many times. The chain is built from TRBV7-2 and TRBJ2-2; no clear D. V lost 5 bases, J lost 6 bases, and 13 bases lay in between. The CDR3 is made up of 14 amino acids. Germline V gives CDR1 SGHTA, CDR2 FQGNSA. The CDR3 spells CASSPRPPPGELFF. CDR3 bases: TGTGCCAGCAGCCCGCGACCACCCCCCGGGGAGCTGTTTTTT.

This clonotype was seen at least ten times. This rearrangement joins TRBV7-2 to TRBJ2-2, with D possibly being TRBD2 (5 bases). V gave up 4 bases and J gave up 1 base, with 7 bases separating them. The CDR3 is 14 amino acids. The V gene's germline CDR1 is SGHTA and CDR2 FQGNSA. The CDR3 coding sequence is TGTGCCAGCAGCTCAGCGGTGAACACCGGGGAGCTGTTTTTT. This encodes CASSSAVNTGELFF.

This clonotype occurred a few times. The chain has TRBV25-1 and TRBJ2-3; D may be TRBD1 (5 bases). Between the trimmed V and J ends, which lost 2 bases and 0 bases, there was a span of 9 bases. CDR3 length: 15 residues. Germline V gene lookup returns CDR1 MGHDK and CDR2 SYGVNS. CDR3: CASSEGATSTDTQYF. The CDR3 nucleotides read TGTGCCAGCAGTGAAGGGGCAACTAGCACAGATACGCAGTATTTT. The whole variable domain, remainder taken from reference TRBV25-1 and TRBJ2-3, is EADIYQTPRYLVIGTGKKITLECSQTMGHDKMYWYQQDPGMELHLIHYSYGVNSTEKGDLSSESTVSRIRTEHFPLTLESARPSHTSQYLCASSEGATSTDTQYFGPGTRLTVL.

This clonotype was recorded many times. A single base separates this from a much larger clone, so it may be a read error. The J gene is TRBJ1-2, the V gene TRBV2; possible D gene TRBD1, 6 bases. V dropped 6 bases and J dropped 3 bases, with 14 bases sitting between them. This CDR3 comprises 14 residues. Germline CDR1 and CDR2: SNHLY and FYNNEI. The CDR3 protein is CASRLGHQDYGYTF. The CDR3 region has the DNA TGTGCCAGCAGGCTGGGACATCAGGACTATGGCTACACCTTC.

V gene TRBV4-3 combines with J gene TRBJ2-7; 7 positions match TRBD2. J lost 2 bases, V lost 1 base, and 5 bases had no gene match. This CDR3 has 15 residues. The germline CDR1 and CDR2 sequences are LGHNA and YSLEER. In DNA form, the CDR3 reads TGCGCCAGCAGCCAAGGAGGCGGGGGAACCTACGAGCAGTACTTC. Protein: CASSQGGGGTYEQYF.

This clonotype was counted many times. The chain employs TRBV20-1 and TRBJ1-5; D not resolved. The CDR3 loop spans 12 amino acids. The germline gives CDR1 DFQATT, CDR2 SNEGSKA (reference sequence). V lost 2 bases and J 6 bases, leaving 8 bases between the germline ends. CDR3 in amino acids: CSARQEGQPQHF. DNA for the CDR3: TGCAGTGCTAGACAGGAGGGTCAGCCCCAGCATTTT.

The chain carries TRBV4-1 and TRBJ2-2, with D tentatively TRBD1 (6 bases). This CDR3 region has 14 residues. Germline CDR1 is MGHRA and CDR2 is YSYEKL. Trimming took off 1 base at V and 5 bases at J, with 8 bases between the two ends. The CDR3 nucleotides read TGCGCCAGCAGCCAAGGACAGGCAACCGGGGAGCTGTTTTTT. Amino acids: CASSQGQATGELFF.

This chain connects TRBV13 to TRBJ2-4, with 13 bases that match TRBD2. V dropped 5 bases and J dropped 2; count of bases not matched to a gene: 3. Per the germline V gene, CDR1 is PRHDT and CDR2 is FYEKMQ (reference sequence). This CDR3 has 16 amino acids. The CDR3 bases are TGTGCCAGCAGCACCGGGACTAGCGGGACCAAAAACATTCAGTACTTC. Translating gives CASSTGTSGTKNIQYF.

CDR3 loop: CASSNTGQSPYEQYF. The CDR3 DNA sequence: TGTGCCAGCAGCAATACGGGACAATCGCCCTACGAGCAGTACTTC. V gene TRBV13 combines with J gene TRBJ2-7; a possible D gene is TRBD1 (6 bases). The length of the CDR3 is 15 residues. The germline gives CDR1 PRHDT, CDR2 FYEKMQ (reference sequence). The ends were cut back, 5 bases at V and 2 bases at J, with 16 bases in the middle.

This clonotype was counted many times. The V call is TRBV7-2, the J call TRBJ2-3; perhaps TRBD1 as D (7 bases). V was pared by 1 base and J by 4 bases, with 12 bases between. The germline V gene encodes CDR1 SGHTA and CDR2 FQGNSA. This CDR3 contains 15 residues. The CDR3 DNA reads TGTGCCAGCAGCTTAGGAGGGGGCGGGGCAGATACGCAGTATTTT. Amino acid sequence: CASSLGGGGADTQYF.

This clonotype has ten or more counts. The chain has TRBV4-1 and TRBJ2-1; D uncertain. From germline, CDR1 is MGHRA and CDR2 YSYEKL. CDR3 length equals 15 residues. V was shortened by 1 base and J by 9 bases, with 16 bases between the two germline ends. CDR3 DNA sequence: TGCGCCAGCAGCCAAGGAAACGATCTTACGGTTGAGCAGTTCTTC. Amino acids: CASSQGNDLTVEQFF.

The chain has TRBV19 and TRBJ2-3; tentatively, D is TRBD1 (5 bases). The CDR3 has 16 amino acids. Trimming removed 5 bases at V and 4 bases at J, with 19 bases between. The germline gives CDR1 LNHDA, CDR2 SQIVND (reference sequence). CDR3 residues: CASSARGTMSSDTQYF. CDR3 nucleotide sequence: TGTGCCAGTAGTGCAAGGGGCACGATGAGCTCAGATACGCAGTATTTT.

A word on this clonotype: The junction differs from germline at one of its ends, possibly a read error. V is TRBV9 and J is TRBJ1-5, with a weak D call TRBD1 (6 bases). From germline, CDR1 is SGDLS and CDR2 YYNGEE. The CDR3 is 17 residues long. CDR3 nucleotides: TGTGTCAGCAGCGGGGGGCCGGGGGGCGAGAACAATCAGCCCCAGCATTTT. Protein sequence: CVSSGGPGGENNQPQHF.

In its sample, this clonotype was seen many times. This sequence joins TRBV2 and TRBJ2-1; TRBD2 aligns across 8 bases. The junction had 1 base not matched to a gene; V was cut back by 6 bases and J by 0 bases. CDR3 length: 14 residues. Germline V gene lookup returns CDR1 SNHLY and CDR2 FYNNEI. The CDR3 DNA reads TGTGCCAGCAGAGCGGGGGTCTCCTACAATGAGCAGTTCTTC. This codes for CASRAGVSYNEQFF.

J is TRBJ2-7 and V is TRBV24-1; TRBD1 agrees at 7 bases. Germline V gene lookup returns CDR1 KGHDR and CDR2 SFDVKD. CDR3 length equals 15 residues. The ends lost 0 bases at V and 6 bases at J; junction bases unmatched: 7. CDR3: CATSDLGQVSREQYF. The CDR3 DNA is TGTGCCACCAGTGATTTGGGACAGGTCTCTCGCGAGCAGTACTTC.

At least ten counts were recorded for this clonotype. This CDR3 reads CASSPPGGLLTYEQYF. The CDR3 DNA reads as TGTGCCAGCTCACCTCCCGGAGGCCTCCTCACCTACGAGCAGTACTTC. V gene TRBV18 combines with J gene TRBJ2-7, with a weak D call TRBD2 (5 bases). Between the trimmed V and J ends, which lost 3 bases and 2 bases, there was a span of 17 bases. The CDR3 contains 16 residues. Germline-derived CDR1 and CDR2 are KGHSH and LQKENI.

This clonotype turned up a few times. The CDR3 DNA follows: TGCAGTGGTAACAGGGGAATCGCAGAGACCCAGTACTTC. It codes for CSGNRGIAETQYF. The rearrangement links TRBV20-1 to TRBJ2-5; 7 nucleotides line up with TRBD1. The CDR3 has 13 residues. CDR1 is DFQATT and CDR2 is SNEGSKA in the germline V gene (reference sequence). With V trimmed by 7 bases and J by 4 bases, 9 bases remained unmatched.

This clonotype was seen many times. The V call is TRBV12-3 or TRBV12-4, the J call TRBJ2-5; D possibly corresponds to TRBD2 (6 bases). This CDR3 contains 16 residues. The V end was cut by 2 bases, the J end by 2 bases, with 15 bases between. CDR3 residues: CASSLSPGLGQETQYF. CDR3 DNA: TGTGCCAGCAGTTTATCCCCGGGACTCGGACAAGAGACCCAGTACTTC.